The clone carrying this T cell receptor (beta chain) was picked up many times. What it recognizes is unknown. The sample belongs to a study of T-cell memory formation after mild COVID-19. Study results and limitations: Balance between CD4 and CD8 was seen in clones contracting day 15 to 85, and a CD4+ lean was seen in later expanders. Some responding clones appeared in pre-infection memory, suggesting cross-reactive memory joined.

5'RACE with constant-segment primers yielded barcoded, UMI-tagged TCR alpha and TCR beta cDNA libraries. TCRdb processed the 5' RACE reads anew with MiXCR; each CDR3 protein has one entry. The sample has about 200,000 distinct CDR3 sequences; about a sixth are singletons. The TCR was taken from an adult woman who had mild COVID-19 (a few samples of this study predate the infection). Cell type and time point are not known. The sample consisted of PBMCs or a T cell subset sorted from them (not recorded which).

The DNA of the CDR3 is TGCAGTGCTTTTCTAGCGGGAGGGGCCTACGAGCAGTACTTC. As protein: CSAFLAGGAYEQYF. V usage is TRBV20-1 and J usage is TRBJ2-7; 12 nucleotides line up with TRBD2. V lost 5 bases, J lost 2 bases, and 4 bases stayed unmatched. The germline V gene encodes CDR1 DFQATT and CDR2 SNEGSKA (reference sequence). There are 14 residues in the CDR3.